Following are 26 T cell receptor beta chains from one sample sequenced in a study of cytomegalovirus exposure and HLA in healthy donors. The data were produced by immunoSEQ multiplex PCR, yet TCRdb's version contains in-frame clones alone and is incomplete. The sample holds roughly 90,000 clones, around 85% seen once. The sample was PBMCs. These receptors were collected from a man in his late teens or twenties in good health and CMV-seropositive.

The gene calls are TRBV11-2 and TRBJ2-7; possibly TRBD1 for D (5 bases). Germline assignment: CDR1 SGHAT and CDR2 FQNNGV. The CDR3 has 17 residues. The germline V and J ends were trimmed by 0 bases and 1 base, with 16 bases remaining between them. CDR3: CASSLDLRQTRSYEQYF. The DNA for the CDR3 is TGTGCCAGCAGCTTAGATTTGAGACAGACGAGGTCCTACGAGCAGTACTTC.

Only a few counts were recorded for this clone. The gene calls are TRBV5-4 and TRBJ2-3; 7 nucleotides align to TRBD1. This CDR3 is 14 amino acids long. Germline CDR1 reads SGHNT; CDR2 reads YYREEE (reference sequence). The J segment lost 2 bases and the V segment lost 5 bases, leaving 5 bases of the junction unmatched. Here the CDR3 reads CASSPQGVTDTQYF. DNA of the CDR3: TGTGCCAGCAGTCCCCAGGGGGTCACAGATACGCAGTATTTT.

This clone occurred a few times. This sequence joins TRBV11-2 and TRBJ1-2; 7 nucleotides match TRBD1. In germline, CDR1 is SGHAT, CDR2 FQNNGV. V lost 4 bases to trimming and J lost 7 bases; unmatched junction nucleotides: 12. CDR3 size: 15 residues. The CDR3 nucleotides read TGTGCCAGCAGCTCGGGAACAGGGGCGGTTAGTGGCTACACCTTC. This gives the protein CASSSGTGAVSGYTF.

The chain combines TRBV7-2 with TRBJ2-1; 10 bases align to TRBD2. Trimming removed 6 bases from V and 4 bases from J; junction bases left unmatched: 9. This CDR3 is 16 amino acids long. Germline values: CDR1 SGHTA, CDR2 FQGNSA. CDR3 bases: TGTGCCAGCAGACTTATAGGACTAGCGGTTTACAATGAGCAGTTCTTC. Amino acids: CASRLIGLAVYNEQFF. The full variable domain, its missing parts supplied by reference TRBV7-2 and TRBJ2-1, is GAGVSQSPSNKVTEKGKDVELRCDPISGHTALYWYRQSLGQGLEFLIYFQGNSAPDKSGLPSDRFSAERTGGSVSTLTIQRTQQEDSAVYLCASRLIGLAVYNEQFFGPGTRLTVL.

The chain employs TRBV19 and TRBJ2-2, with 10 bases aligning to TRBD2. The V gene's germline CDR1 is LNHDA and CDR2 SQIVND (reference sequence). Trimming removed 3 bases from V and 5 bases from J; junction bases left unmatched: 9. The CDR3 sequence is 17 residues long. In DNA form, the CDR3 reads TGTGCCAGTAGTATTCGGTGGCTAGCGGGAGAGACCGGGGAGCTGTTTTTT. Translating gives CASSIRWLAGETGELFF.

The genes are TRBV10-3 and TRBJ2-1, with D possibly matching TRBD2 (5 bases). The CDR3 spans 15 residues. CDR1 ENHRY and CDR2 SYGVKD come from the germline V gene. V was pared by 6 bases and J by 7 bases, with 19 bases between. CDR3 sequence reads: CAISRSVGGVNEQFF. The DNA for the CDR3 is TGTGCCATCAGCCGCTCCGTAGGAGGCGTTAATGAGCAGTTCTTC.

This chain links TRBV6-5 with TRBJ2-1; tentatively, D is TRBD2 (6 bases). The CDR3 loop spans 13 amino acids. Germline assignment: CDR1 MNHEY and CDR2 SVGAGI. V was shortened by 7 bases and J by 8 bases, with 15 bases between the two germline ends. The CDR3 here is CASTSGLRDEQFF. The CDR3 DNA follows: TGTGCCAGCACCTCGGGACTTCGCGATGAGCAGTTCTTC.

The chain joins TRBV10-3 to TRBJ2-1, with 7 bases that match TRBD2. The ends lost 4 bases at V and 2 bases at J; junction bases unmatched: 14. CDR3 length: 18 residues. Germline values: CDR1 ENHRY, CDR2 SYGVKD. As DNA, the CDR3 is TGTGCCATCAGTGCCTACGGGACTATCCGAATTACCTACAATGAGCAGTTCTTC. This sequence encodes CAISAYGTIRITYNEQFF.

This clone has more than one count but fewer than ten. The chain uses TRBV7-4 and TRBJ2-7; tentative D call: TRBD2 (5 bases). V gave up 5 bases and J gave up 12 bases, with 14 bases separating them. The CDR3 totals 11 residues. The V gene's germline CDR1 is SGHVT and CDR2 SQSDAQ. CDR3 in DNA: TGTGCCAGCAGCACCTCCGGGATATCGTACGTC. It encodes CASSTSGISYV.

This chain uses TRBV7-8 with TRBJ2-7, with a weak D call TRBD1 (6 bases). This CDR3 comprises 17 residues. With 5 bases removed from V and 4 bases from J, the gap between germline ends came to 24 bases. Germline lookup yields CDR1 SGHVS and CDR2 FQNEAQ. This chain's CDR3 is CASSEPGQLSDLYEQYV. In DNA, the CDR3 is TGTGCCAGCAGCGAACCGGGACAACTCTCGGATTTGTACGAGCAGTACGTC.

The table lists this clone with many counts. V is TRBV7-9 and J is TRBJ2-7; 8 nucleotides match TRBD1. CDR1 and CDR2 from the germline V gene are SEHNR and FQNEAQ (reference sequence). V was pared by 1 base and J by 0 bases, with 5 bases of the junction left unmatched. CDR3 size: 16 residues. CDR3 loop: CASSLVRTGSSYEQYF. In DNA, the CDR3 is TGTGCCAGCAGCTTAGTCAGGACAGGGAGCTCCTACGAGCAGTACTTC.

The genes are TRBV14 and TRBJ2-1, with 7 bases identical to TRBD2. Trimming removed 3 bases from V and 13 bases from J; junction bases left unmatched: 6. Per the germline V gene, CDR1 is SGHDN and CDR2 is FVKESK. This CDR3 has 12 residues. CDR3 coding DNA: TGTGCCAGCAGCCAGACCGGGACTAACCAGTTCTTC. This codes for CASSQTGTNQFF.

V usage is TRBV6-1 and J usage is TRBJ1-1; 9 bases align to TRBD1. Germline CDR1 reads MNHNS; CDR2 reads SASEGT. This CDR3 is 15 amino acids long. V shed 6 bases and J 2 bases; nucleotides not matched to a gene: 7. CDR3 in DNA: TGTGCCAGCAGAAACCGGGACAGGGAAAACACTGAAGCTTTCTTT. The encoded protein is CASRNRDRENTEAFF.

The chain has TRBV5-6 and TRBJ1-1; D is unresolved. The CDR3 has 14 amino acids. The V end lost 1 base, the J end lost 2 bases, and 9 bases lay between the germline ends. Germline values: CDR1 SGHDT, CDR2 YYEEEE. In nucleotides, the CDR3 is TGTGCCAGCAGCTTGATGGTTGGCAACACTGAAGCTTTCTTT. This sequence encodes CASSLMVGNTEAFF.

The chain combines TRBV7-9 with TRBJ2-5; no clear D gene. The CDR3 contains 11 residues. Trimming removed 5 bases at V and 5 bases at J, with 6 bases between. CDR1 is SEHNR and CDR2 is FQNEAQ in the germline V gene (reference sequence). The CDR3 spells CASSHGETQYF. CDR3 nucleotide sequence: TGTGCCAGCAGCCACGGGGAGACCCAGTACTTC.

V usage is TRBV7-9 and J usage is TRBJ2-1; 13 bases match TRBD2. The CDR3 loop spans 19 amino acids. CDR1 SEHNR and CDR2 FQNEAQ come from the germline V gene (reference sequence). J gave up 0 bases and V 1 base, and 6 bases lay outside the gene matches. CDR3 in DNA: TGTGCCAGCAGCTTAGAGACTAGCGGGAGGTATAGCTCCTACAATGAGCAGTTCTTC. Translation gives CASSLETSGRYSSYNEQFF.

V is TRBV4-1 and J is TRBJ2-1; the match to TRBD2 covers 11 bases. The CDR3 contains 15 residues. Trimming removed 4 bases from V and 6 bases from J; junction bases left unmatched: 5. The germline gives CDR1 MGHRA, CDR2 YSYEKL. The CDR3 region is CASSPLAGAVNEQFF. CDR3 nucleotide sequence: TGCGCCAGCAGCCCACTAGCGGGAGCCGTCAATGAGCAGTTCTTC.

The J gene is TRBJ1-1, the V gene TRBV4-1; 7 positions agree with TRBD1. Germline V gene sequence: CDR1 MGHRA, CDR2 YSYEKL. Losses at the gene ends were 2 bases for V and 3 bases for J; bases not matched to a gene: 6. The CDR3 is made up of 15 amino acids. Here the CDR3 reads CASSQRTGVYTEAFF. The CDR3 region has the DNA TGCGCCAGCAGCCAACGGACAGGTGTGTACACTGAAGCTTTCTTT.

The J gene is TRBJ2-1, the V gene TRBV11-2; the D is unclear. The CDR3 length is 13 residues. V was clipped by 3 bases and J by 5 bases, with 8 bases between them. The germline gives CDR1 SGHAT, CDR2 FQNNGV. The CDR3 DNA is TGTGCCAGCAGCTTGACTGGCAACAATGAGCAGTTCTTC. Its protein is CASSLTGNNEQFF.

This chain connects TRBV18 to TRBJ2-3; D might be TRBD2 (6 bases). This CDR3 spans 16 amino acids. Trimming removed 3 bases at V and 6 bases at J, with 19 bases between. Germline V gene lookup returns CDR1 KGHSH and CDR2 LQKENI. In DNA form, the CDR3 reads TGTGCCAGCTCACCGTTTGAGGGAGGAGGAGGGGATACGCAGTATTTT. Translating it yields CASSPFEGGGGDTQYF.

The rearrangement joins TRBV11-3 to TRBJ2-1; tentatively, D is TRBD1 (6 bases). Trimming stripped 5 bases from V and 5 bases from J, with 16 bases between. Germline CDR1 SGHNT, CDR2 YENEEA. The CDR3 has 15 residues. CDR3 bases: TGTGCCAGCAGCCCCGGGGCGAGGGGGAACAATGAGCAGTTCTTC. As protein: CASSPGARGNNEQFF.

V and J are TRBV28 and TRBJ2-4; 10 nucleotides match TRBD2. The CDR3 sequence is 21 residues long. Germline CDR1 MDHEN, CDR2 SYDVKM. With 10 bases clipped from V and 1 base from J, the junction kept 25 bases outside the gene matches. This chain's CDR3 is CATDGLAGVNSGLFAKNIQYF. DNA of the CDR3: TGTGCCACCGATGGGCTAGCGGGAGTCAATTCGGGTCTTTTCGCCAAAAACATTCAGTACTTC.

The rearrangement joins TRBV28 to TRBJ2-3; tentative D call: TRBD2 (6 bases). Trimming took off 7 bases at V and 4 bases at J, with 18 bases between the two ends. The CDR3 consists of 15 residues. Germline CDR1 is MDHEN and CDR2 is SYDVKM. CDR3 sequence: CASTEGLPRPDTQYF. The CDR3 DNA reads TGTGCCAGCACCGAAGGACTACCGCGTCCAGATACGCAGTATTTT.

The rearrangement links TRBV10-3 to TRBJ2-7; D is possibly TRBD1 (7 bases). There are 13 residues in the CDR3. Germline assignment: CDR1 ENHRY and CDR2 SYGVKD. CDR3 amino acids: CATARGESYEQYF. CDR3 DNA: TGTGCTACGGCCAGGGGGGAATCCTACGAGCAGTACTTC.

The chain recombines TRBV13 with TRBJ2-3; D is perhaps TRBD1 (5 bases). CDR1 is PRHDT, CDR2 FYEKMQ, per germline (reference sequence). This CDR3 contains 15 residues. V gave up 0 bases and J gave up 1 base, with 8 bases separating them. The CDR3 reads CASSLGRTRTDTQYF. CDR3 DNA: TGTGCCAGCAGCTTAGGGAGGACACGCACAGATACGCAGTATTTT.

Here the CDR3 DNA reads TGTGCCACCTCTGGGCAGGGCCGTTACGAGCAGTACTTC. Residues: CATSGQGRYEQYF. The chain combines TRBV6-6 with TRBJ2-7; a weak D match, TRBD1 (5 bases). Germline loops: CDR1 MNHNY, CDR2 SVGAGI (reference sequence). Trimming removed 10 bases at V and 4 bases at J, with 17 bases between. The CDR3 extends over 13 amino acids.